The 20 T cell receptor beta chains below were found in one sample sequenced in a study of a mutant IDH1 vaccine in newly diagnosed glioma. Sequencing was performed with immunoSEQ multiplex PCR; in TCRdb, only in-frame clones are kept and a portion is missing. The sample shows nearly 15,000 clones, around 87% of them seen only once. Described time point: baseline, week 1 (first vaccination visit). Described treatment: pre-vaccination baseline after standard-of-care therapy. The specimen was PBMCs, collected from a glioma patient treated with radiotherapy, temozolomide or both. All receptors derive from a woman aged 40 to 50 with glioma. Some clones in this sample may be carry-over from other donors' samples.

The rearrangement uses TRBV6-6 and TRBJ1-2; tentatively, D is TRBD1 (5 bases). This CDR3 has 14 amino acids. The germline V and J ends were trimmed by 2 bases and 8 bases, with 15 bases remaining between them. Germline V CDR1 and CDR2: MNHNY, SVGAGI (reference sequence). CDR3 amino acids: CASSYAQGSGGYTF. In DNA, the CDR3 is TGTGCCAGCAGTTACGCCCAGGGCTCCGGCGGCTACACCTTC.

The chain couples TRBV30 to TRBJ2-1, with 7 bases lining up with TRBD1. This CDR3 spans 17 amino acids. V trimming: 3 bases; J trimming: 5 bases; junction bases outside the gene matches: 16. Germline lookup yields CDR1 GTSNPN and CDR2 SVGIG (reference sequence). CDR3 nucleotide sequence: TGTGCCTGGAGCGACCTCTCCGGGACAGCAATTCACAATGAGCAGTTCTTC. Translating gives CAWSDLSGTAIHNEQFF.

The chain has TRBV19 and TRBJ1-5, with TRBD1 matching 7 bases. Losses at the gene ends were 5 bases for V and 4 bases for J; bases not matched to a gene: 8. The CDR3 has 15 amino acids. The germline gives CDR1 LNHDA, CDR2 SQIVND (reference sequence). Here the CDR3 DNA reads TGTGCCAGTAGTGCTGTGACAGGGTTTAATCAGCCCCAGCATTTT. This gives the protein CASSAVTGFNQPQHF. Full variable domain (outside the CDR3, taken from reference TRBV19 and TRBJ1-5): DGGITQSPKYLFRKEGQNVTLSCEQNLNHDAMYWYRQDPGQGLRLIYYSQIVNDFQKGDIAEGYSVSREKKESFPLTVTSAQKNPTAFYLCASSAVTGFNQPQHFGDGTRLSIL.

The gene calls are TRBV5-6 and TRBJ2-6; D not resolved. The ends were cut back, 5 bases at V and 0 bases at J, with 6 bases in the middle. The germline V gene has CDR1 SGHDT and CDR2 YYEEEE. This CDR3 contains 14 residues. The CDR3 protein is CASSLYSGANVLTF. CDR3 DNA: TGTGCCAGCAGTCTCTACTCTGGGGCCAACGTCCTGACTTTC.

Turning to this clone: The junction and the germline gene differ at one end; a read error may be behind it. This same CDR3 is encoded by further DNA sequences in the sample. The rearrangement joins TRBV10-1 to TRBJ1-2; no clear D. In germline, CDR1 is WNHNN, CDR2 SYGVQD (reference sequence). This CDR3 comprises 15 residues. CDR3 DNA: TGCGCCAGCAGTGAGGGGCAGAATCTTAACTATGGTTACACCTTC. It encodes CASSEGQNLNYGYTF.

This sequence joins TRBV27 and TRBJ1-1; D is undetermined. Between the trimmed V and J ends, which lost 4 bases and 9 bases, there was a span of 9 bases. This CDR3 has 11 residues. CDR1 and CDR2 (germline): MNHEY, SMNVEV (reference sequence). CDR3 sequence reads: CASSSGSKAFF. In DNA form, the CDR3 reads TGTGCCAGCAGTTCCGGATCGAAAGCTTTCTTT.

This sequence joins TRBV15 and TRBJ2-7; D ambiguous. The germline V and J ends were trimmed by 3 bases and 0 bases, with 3 bases remaining between them. This CDR3 has 12 amino acids. In germline, CDR1 is LNHNV, CDR2 YYDKDF (reference sequence). The CDR3 coding sequence is TGTGCCACCAGCAGGGACTCCTACGAGCAGTACTTC. Encoded protein: CATSRDSYEQYF.

Here the CDR3 DNA reads TGTGCCAGCACTCCAGCCGGGACAGTGAACACCGGGGAGCTGTTTTTT. Translating gives CASTPAGTVNTGELFF. This rearrangement joins TRBV28 to TRBJ2-2; 7 nucleotides line up with TRBD1. The CDR3 runs to 16 residues. V dropped 7 bases and J dropped 1; count of bases not matched to a gene: 9. Germline lookup yields CDR1 MDHEN and CDR2 SYDVKM.

This clone was observed a single time. The chain links TRBV27 to TRBJ2-6; 7 bases line up with TRBD1. CDR3 length: 17 amino acids. Per germline, CDR1 MNHEY and CDR2 SMNVEV (reference sequence). V gave up 5 bases and J gave up 4 bases; unmatched junction bases: 11. The CDR3 here is CASSPRDRITGANVLTF. The CDR3 DNA reads TGTGCCAGCAGTCCCCGGGACAGAATTACCGGGGCCAACGTCCTGACTTTC. The complete variable domain, with remaining parts taken from reference TRBV27 and TRBJ2-6, reads EAQVTQNPRYLITVTGKKLTVTCSQNMNHEYMSWYRQDPGLGLRQIYYSMNVEVTDKGDVPEGYKVSRKEKRNFPLILESPSPNQTSLYFCASSPRDRITGANVLTFGAGSRLTVL.

The J gene is TRBJ2-1, the V gene TRBV19; 8 bases are shared with TRBD2. The junction had 7 bases not matched to a gene; V was cut back by 2 bases and J by 7 bases. CDR3 size: 15 residues. CDR1 and CDR2 (germline): LNHDA, SQIVND (reference sequence). The DNA of the CDR3 is TGTGCCAGTAGTATAATGGGGCGGGAGGAGAATGAGCAGTTCTTC. Amino acid sequence: CASSIMGREENEQFF.

The chain joins TRBV28 to TRBJ2-5; D remains ambiguous. This CDR3 spans 12 amino acids. V was pared by 7 bases and J by 3 bases, with 9 bases between. Germline CDR1 MDHEN, CDR2 SYDVKM. The CDR3 region has the DNA TGTGCCAGCACACGGCCCAAAGAGACCCAGTACTTC. Amino acid sequence: CASTRPKETQYF.

The rearrangement uses TRBV14 and TRBJ1-2; the D gene is possibly TRBD1 (6 bases). The CDR3 consists of 14 residues. In germline, CDR1 is SGHDN, CDR2 FVKESK. Trimming shortened V by 4 bases and J by 4 bases, and 13 bases separated the two germline ends. The CDR3 DNA follows: TGTGCCAGCAGCCCCCGGACAGCTTCCTATGGCTACACCTTC. It yields the protein CASSPRTASYGYTF. Full variable domain (outside the CDR3, taken from reference TRBV14 and TRBJ1-2): EAGVTQFPSHSVIEKGQTVTLRCDPISGHDNLYWYRRVMGKEIKFLLHFVKESKQDESGMPNNRFLAERTGGTYSTLKVQPAELEDSGVYFCASSPRTASYGYTFGSGTRLTVV.

This chain connects TRBV5-5 to TRBJ1-2; tentatively, D is TRBD1 (6 bases). Germline CDR1 and CDR2: SGHKS and YYEKEE (reference sequence). The germline V and J ends were trimmed by 2 bases and 0 bases, with 8 bases remaining between them. The length of the CDR3 is 14 residues. CDR3 in DNA: TGTGCCAGCAGCTTTACAGGGACTAACTATGGCTACACCTTC. Translated, it gives CASSFTGTNYGYTF. The entire variable domain, with the rest obtained from reference TRBV5-5 and TRBJ1-2, is as follows: DAGVTQSPTHLIKTRGQQVTLRCSPISGHKSVSWYQQVLGQGPQFIFQYYEKEERGRGNFPDRFSARQFPNYSSELNVNALLLGDSALYLCASSFTGTNYGYTFGSGTRLTVV.

V and J are TRBV5-4 and TRBJ2-1, with D possibly being TRBD2 (7 bases). V was shortened by 4 bases and J by 2 bases, with 10 bases between the two germline ends. The length of the CDR3 is 14 residues. Germline loops: CDR1 SGHNT, CDR2 YYREEE (reference sequence). The CDR3 spells CASSPGGAYNEQFF. In nucleotides, the CDR3 is TGTGCCAGCAGCCCGGGGGGCGCCTACAATGAGCAGTTCTTC.

V and J are TRBV7-9 and TRBJ2-3; TRBD2 aligns across 8 bases. With V trimmed by 4 bases and J by 6 bases, 3 bases remained unmatched. This CDR3 has 13 amino acids. Germline V lookup: CDR1 SEHNR, CDR2 FQNEAQ (reference sequence). The CDR3 sequence: CASSSTGGDTQYF. The CDR3 bases are TGTGCCAGCAGCTCCACGGGGGGGGATACGCAGTATTTT. Using reference TRBV7-9 and TRBJ2-3 for the parts outside the CDR3, the full variable domain is DTGVSQNPRHKITKRGQNVTFRCDPISEHNRLYWYRQTLGQGPEFLTYFQNEAQLEKSRLLSDRFSAERPKGSFSTLEIQRTEQGDSAMYLCASSSTGGDTQYFGPGTRLTVL.

The chain is built from TRBV28 and TRBJ1-2; D is perhaps TRBD1 (6 bases). The germline V gene has CDR1 MDHEN and CDR2 SYDVKM. Deletions cut 6 bases from V and 4 bases from J, with 18 bases between. The CDR3 loop spans 15 amino acids. This CDR3 reads CASSPARGKAYGYTF. DNA of the CDR3: TGTGCCAGCAGCCCCGCCAGGGGTAAAGCCTATGGCTACACCTTC.

This clone was detected only a few times. The V call is TRBV10-3, the J call TRBJ2-7; 8 positions agree with TRBD1. CDR1 ENHRY and CDR2 SYGVKD come from the germline V gene. CDR3 size: 13 residues. V was clipped by 3 bases and J by 2 bases; unmatched bases: 0. DNA of the CDR3: TGTGCCATCAGTGAACAGGGGGCCTACGAGCAGTACTTC. As protein: CAISEQGAYEQYF.

This chain uses TRBV28 with TRBJ1-2; D might be TRBD1 (5 bases). V was cut by 5 bases and J by 1 base, with 8 bases left in between. Germline-derived CDR1 and CDR2 are MDHEN and SYDVKM. CDR3 size: 13 residues. CDR3 DNA: TGTGCCAGCAGTAGGGGACTTAACTATGGCTACACCTTC. Encoded protein: CASSRGLNYGYTF.

This clone appeared once. The V and J genes are TRBV5-1 and TRBJ2-3; TRBD2 matches 13 bases. There are 16 residues in the CDR3. Germline lookup yields CDR1 SGHRS and CDR2 YFSETQ. V trimming: 4 bases; J trimming: 3 bases; junction bases outside the gene matches: 5. The CDR3 region is CASSVRLAGGTDTQYF. The CDR3 DNA reads as TGCGCCAGCAGCGTACGACTAGCGGGGGGTACAGATACGCAGTATTTT.

This clone is classed as medium-sized. The J gene is TRBJ1-5, the V gene TRBV5-8, with D unresolved. CDR1 is SGHTS, CDR2 YDEGEE, per germline. The ends were cut back, 4 bases at V and 4 bases at J, with 15 bases in the middle. This CDR3 is built from 15 residues. The CDR3: CASSHDMSGNQPQHF. CDR3 nucleotides: TGTGCCAGCAGCCACGACATGTCAGGAAATCAGCCCCAGCATTTT. Full variable domain (rest looked up from reference TRBV5-8 and TRBJ1-5): EAGVTQSPTHLIKTRGQQATLRCSPISGHTSVYWYQQALGLGLQFLLWYDEGEERNRGNFPPRFSGRQFPNYSSELNVNALELEDSALYLCASSHDMSGNQPQHFGDGTRLSIL.